The T cell receptor beta chain under discussion was sequenced for a study of molecular identifiers for immune sequencing clone quantification. TCRdb called the PCR reads again in MiXCR, with one record for every CDR3 protein. The data hold roughly 320,000 distinct CDR3 sequences, with under 25% observed a single time. The V segment lost 8 bases and the J segment 6 bases; nucleotides outside the gene matches: 0. The germline V gene encodes CDR1 LNHDA and CDR2 SQIVND (reference sequence). The CDR3 runs 12 residues. The sequenced sample was naive CD8+ T cells from blood, with Jurkat cell RNA spiked in. The sample's subset: FACS-sorted CD8+CD4-CCR7+CD45RA+ naive T cells. The clonotype comes from a human donor in good health. Some libraries in this study had Jurkat cell RNA spiked in. The chain combines TRBV19 with TRBJ2-2; 10 nucleotides align to TRBD1. The CDR3, as DNA: TGTGCCAGTGGACAGGGGGCCGGGGAGCTGTTTTTT. Translation gives CASGQGAGELFF.